Following are 32 T cell receptor beta chains from one sample sequenced in a study of control samples from healthy donors and cancer patients. This table comes from immunoSEQ multiplex PCR, and its TCRdb copy is limited to in-frame clones, with some not included. Of 100,000 to 120,000 clones in the sample, 80% to 90% were seen once. Sequencing input: blood. These receptors originate from a woman in her forties or fifties in good health.

This clone showed up just once. The chain uses TRBV20-1 and TRBJ1-1; D remains ambiguous. The CDR3 spans 12 residues. Germline values: CDR1 DFQATT, CDR2 SNEGSKA (reference sequence). Trimming left V 3 bases short and J 3 bases short, with 8 bases between. In DNA, the CDR3 is TGCAGTGCTAGTAGGGTAGACACTGAAGCTTTCTTT. It encodes CSASRVDTEAFF.

V is TRBV7-3 and J is TRBJ2-5; 8 nucleotides agree with TRBD2. Germline CDR1 and CDR2: SGHTA and FQGTGA. The J segment lost 1 base and the V segment lost 5 bases, leaving 6 bases of the junction unmatched. This CDR3 region has 15 residues. CDR3 bases: TGTGCCAGCAGCCTCGGTAGCGGGACCCAAGAGACCCAGTACTTC. It specifies CASSLGSGTQETQYF.

V usage is TRBV4-2 and J usage is TRBJ2-5, with 7 bases matching TRBD1. J was trimmed by 7 bases and V by 1 base; bases with no gene match: 6. The CDR3 consists of 14 residues. In germline, CDR1 is LGHNA, CDR2 YNFKEQ. CDR3 loop: CASSQATGVGTQYF. CDR3 nucleotides: TGTGCCAGCAGCCAAGCTACAGGGGTCGGGACCCAGTACTTC.

This chain links TRBV19 with TRBJ2-4, with 7 positions matching TRBD1. CDR3 size: 17 residues. CDR1 and CDR2 from the germline V gene are LNHDA and SQIVND (reference sequence). J gave up 1 base and V 5 bases, and 11 bases lay outside the gene matches. As DNA, the CDR3 is TGTGCCAGTAGTTCAGGACAGGTCTGGGAGGCCAAAAACATTCAGTACTTC. It translates to CASSSGQVWEAKNIQYF.

The V gene is TRBV5-6, the J gene TRBJ2-7; D unclear. CDR1 and CDR2 (germline): SGHDT, YYEEEE. The V end lost 1 base, the J end lost 6 bases, and 11 bases lay between the germline ends. The CDR3 is 13 residues long. CDR3 loop: CASSLYSSGEQYF. CDR3 in DNA: TGTGCCAGCAGCTTGTACAGTTCGGGCGAGCAGTACTTC.

This sequence joins TRBV5-1 and TRBJ2-2; D perhaps matches TRBD1 (6 bases). V gave up 0 bases and J gave up 7 bases, with 13 bases separating them. Germline CDR1 reads SGHRS; CDR2 reads YFSETQ. The CDR3 runs to 15 residues. The CDR3 region is CASSLGQGLNGELFF. The CDR3 coding sequence is TGCGCCAGCAGCTTGGGGCAGGGGCTAAACGGGGAGCTGTTTTTT.

The V and J genes are TRBV5-5 and TRBJ1-2; maybe TRBD1 (5 bases). This CDR3 spans 13 amino acids. The germline V gene encodes CDR1 SGHKS and CDR2 YYEKEE (reference sequence). Between the trimmed V and J ends, which lost 0 bases and 8 bases, there was a span of 11 bases. The DNA of the CDR3 is TGTGCCAGCAGCTTGGCCCAGGGAGGAGGCTACACCTTC. It yields the protein CASSLAQGGGYTF. The full variable domain, in which reference TRBV5-5 and TRBJ1-2 provide the parts outside the CDR3, is DAGVTQSPTHLIKTRGQQVTLRCSPISGHKSVSWYQQVLGQGPQFIFQYYEKEERGRGNFPDRFSARQFPNYSSELNVNALLLGDSALYLCASSLAQGGGYTFGSGTRLTVV.

The V gene is TRBV9, the J gene TRBJ1-1, with D unresolved. This CDR3 has 17 amino acids. CDR1 and CDR2 (germline): SGDLS, YYNGEE. The V end lost 0 bases, the J end lost 1 base, and 16 bases lay between the germline ends. In DNA, the CDR3 is TGTGCCAGCAGCGTAGACCCCTTCGATGTTGCGAACACTGAAGCTTTCTTT. Translation gives CASSVDPFDVANTEAFF.

Points on this clone: Other DNA sequences in this specimen translate into the identical CDR3. The CDR3 reads CASSKQMNTEAFF. The CDR3 DNA reads as TGTGCCAGCAGCAAACAAATGAACACTGAAGCTTTCTTT. The chain carries TRBV7-9 and TRBJ1-1; the D is unclear. Trimming took 5 bases from V and 0 from J, leaving 7 bases between them. The CDR3 totals 13 residues. Germline CDR1 reads SEHNR; CDR2 reads FQNEAQ (reference sequence).

The rearrangement joins TRBV15 to TRBJ1-2; weak D call: TRBD1 (5 bases). V was shortened by 1 base and J by 2 bases, with 11 bases between the two germline ends. The CDR3 has 15 residues. Per germline, CDR1 LNHNV and CDR2 YYDKDF (reference sequence). CDR3 amino acids: CATSRGGGNNYGYTF. In DNA form, the CDR3 reads TGTGCCACCAGCAGAGGCGGGGGAAACAACTATGGCTACACCTTC.

The chain recombines TRBV19 with TRBJ1-2, with 8 bases matching TRBD1. Germline values: CDR1 LNHDA, CDR2 SQIVND (reference sequence). This CDR3 spans 15 amino acids. V lost 5 bases, J lost 3 bases, and 8 bases stayed unmatched. The CDR3 is CASSLPGGLDYGYTF. The CDR3 DNA sequence: TGTGCCAGTAGTCTTCCAGGGGGCCTGGACTATGGCTACACCTTC.

This chain uses TRBV7-2 with TRBJ2-7, with 12 bases that match TRBD2. CDR1 is SGHTA, CDR2 FQGNSA, per germline. The CDR3 is 16 residues long. Losses at the gene ends were 4 bases for V and 4 bases for J; bases not matched to a gene: 8. CDR3 loop: CASSSRTSGVLYEQYF. The CDR3 DNA is TGTGCCAGCAGCTCCCGGACTAGCGGGGTTCTATACGAGCAGTACTTC.

The V gene is TRBV10-3, the J gene TRBJ1-6, with a tentative D call TRBD1 (5 bases). The V gene's germline CDR1 is ENHRY and CDR2 SYGVKD. V lost 4 bases and J lost 10, with 17 bases in between. The CDR3 loop spans 15 amino acids. CDR3 protein: CAISGADAGRSPLHF. Here the CDR3 DNA reads TGTGCCATCAGTGGGGCGGATGCAGGGCGGTCACCCCTCCACTTT.

The sample holds one count of this clone. This sequence joins TRBV3-1 (or the pseudogene TRBV3-2) and TRBJ2-3, with 11 bases fitting TRBD1. The CDR3 runs to 17 residues. V was pared by 3 bases and J by 2 bases, with 7 bases of the junction left unmatched. Germline lookup yields CDR1 LGHDT and CDR2 YNNKEL (reference sequence). Written as DNA, the CDR3 is TGTGCCAGCAGCCACTTTAGGACAGGGGGCTTCACAGATACGCAGTATTTT. Encoded protein: CASSHFRTGGFTDTQYF.

V and J are TRBV29-1 and TRBJ2-6, with D unclear. The germline V gene encodes CDR1 SQVTM and CDR2 ANQGSEA. V was shortened by 4 bases and J by 0 bases, with 4 bases between the two germline ends. This CDR3 is 13 amino acids long. The chain's CDR3 is CSVASSGANVLTF. The CDR3 DNA reads as TGCAGCGTTGCTAGCTCTGGGGCCAACGTCCTGACTTTC.

This sequence joins TRBV25-1 and TRBJ1-6; tentative D call: TRBD1 (5 bases). Trimming took off 8 bases at V and 5 bases at J, with 10 bases between the two ends. CDR3 size: 13 residues. Germline CDR1 and CDR2: MGHDK and SYGVNS. Written as DNA, the CDR3 is TGTGCCAGCGGGGCGGGGAATAATTCACCCCTCCACTTT. It specifies CASGAGNNSPLHF.

This clone was found once. J is TRBJ2-1 and V is TRBV5-5; 8 nucleotides agree with TRBD1. The V gene end was trimmed by 4 bases and the J gene end by 3 bases; junction bases not matched to a gene: 6. Germline V gene lookup returns CDR1 SGHKS and CDR2 YYEKEE (reference sequence). The CDR3 covers 15 residues. CDR3 sequence: CASSIGQGGYNEQFF. For the CDR3, the DNA is TGTGCCAGCAGCATCGGACAGGGAGGCTACAATGAGCAGTTCTTC.

The chain has TRBV18 and TRBJ1-1; a weak D match, TRBD1 (5 bases). Germline values: CDR1 KGHSH, CDR2 LQKENI. This CDR3 spans 12 amino acids. V was trimmed by 2 bases and J by 7 bases, leaving 8 bases between them. Here the CDR3 reads CASSPNTGEAFF. In DNA form, the CDR3 reads TGTGCCAGCTCACCAAACACAGGTGAAGCTTTCTTT.

The rearrangement links TRBV19 to TRBJ2-1; D gene uncertain. V dropped 3 bases and J dropped 0 bases, with 12 bases sitting between them. The CDR3 length is 16 residues. CDR1 is LNHDA and CDR2 is SQIVND in the germline V gene (reference sequence). CDR3 region: CASSMTVTSSYNEQFF. The CDR3 DNA reads TGTGCCAGTAGTATGACGGTAACCAGCTCCTACAATGAGCAGTTCTTC.

For the CDR3, the DNA is TGTGCCATTACAGGAGACGATTCCTACGAGCAGTACTTC. Translating gives CAITGDDSYEQYF. J is TRBJ2-7 and V is TRBV2, with a possible D match to TRBD1 (5 bases). There are 13 residues in the CDR3. Germline loops: CDR1 SNHLY, CDR2 FYNNEI. V was clipped by 10 bases and J by 1 base, with 14 bases between them.

This clone was found once. The same CDR3 is also encoded by other DNA sequences in this sample. This chain uses TRBV12-3 or TRBV12-4 with TRBJ1-2, with TRBD1 matching 7 bases. The ends lost 2 bases at V and 8 bases at J; junction bases unmatched: 2. The CDR3 consists of 12 residues. CDR3 region: CASSLQGEGYTF. Here the CDR3 DNA reads TGTGCCAGCAGTTTACAGGGGGAGGGCTACACCTTC.

The chain carries TRBV6-2 or TRBV6-3 and TRBJ2-5; TRBD2 matches at 8 bases. V was clipped by 5 bases and J by 4 bases; unmatched bases: 9. The CDR3 consists of 15 residues. Germline loops: CDR1 MNHEY, CDR2 SVGEGT. The CDR3 loop is CASSTPRGAPETQYF. The CDR3 DNA sequence: TGTGCCAGCAGTACTCCGCGGGGGGCTCCAGAGACCCAGTACTTC.

The J gene is TRBJ2-7, the V gene TRBV3-1 (or the pseudogene TRBV3-2); 8 bases line up with TRBD1. The CDR3 loop spans 13 amino acids. Per the germline V gene, CDR1 is LGHDT and CDR2 is YNNKEL (reference sequence). V lost 4 bases and J lost 2; bases outside the gene matches: 1. The CDR3 DNA sequence: TGTGCCAGCAGCCGGACAGGGACCTACGAGCAGTACTTC. Translation gives CASSRTGTYEQYF.

This sequence joins TRBV5-1 and TRBJ2-2; D possibly corresponds to TRBD1 (7 bases). The CDR3 has 17 amino acids. Trimming cost V 5 bases and J 0 bases, with 17 bases left between them. CDR1 is SGHRS, CDR2 YFSETQ, per germline. CDR3 DNA sequence: TGCGCCAGCAGTCTAAGGCGGGACAGCGCGAACACCGGGGAGCTGTTTTTT. This codes for CASSLRRDSANTGELFF.

The rearrangement links TRBV24-1 to TRBJ1-2; 9 positions match TRBD1. Trimming removed 3 bases from V and 8 bases from J; junction bases left unmatched: 6. Germline values: CDR1 KGHDR, CDR2 SFDVKD. There are 14 residues in the CDR3. This CDR3 is CATSDAGTGFGYTF. CDR3 in DNA: TGTGCCACCAGTGATGCCGGGACAGGGTTCGGCTACACCTTC.

The genes are TRBV7-2 and TRBJ2-5, with D unclear. From germline, CDR1 is SGHTA and CDR2 FQGNSA. The CDR3 length is 15 residues. V lost 5 bases to trimming and J lost 2 bases, with 15 bases between them. The CDR3 nucleotides read TGTGCCAGCAGCCCCGCGGAGAACTCGCAAGAGACCCAGTACTTC. Residues: CASSPAENSQETQYF.

The CDR3: CASSHTRGAGDTQYF. CDR3 nucleotide sequence: TGTGCCAGCAGCCACACGCGGGGGGCTGGGGATACGCAGTATTTT. The chain carries TRBV25-1 and TRBJ2-3, with TRBD2 matching 8 bases. CDR3 length equals 15 residues. The germline V gene encodes CDR1 MGHDK and CDR2 SYGVNS. Trimming cost V 6 bases and J 6 bases; bases outside gene matches: 11.

The gene calls are TRBV27 and TRBJ2-7; D call uncertain. Trimming stripped 0 bases from V and 2 bases from J, with 5 bases between. The CDR3 is 13 residues long. Germline V gene lookup returns CDR1 MNHEY and CDR2 SMNVEV (reference sequence). Written as DNA, the CDR3 is TGTGCCAGCAGTTTATCGGCGACCTACGAGCAGTACTTC. Translating it yields CASSLSATYEQYF.

The chain employs TRBV4-3 and TRBJ2-5; D ambiguous. The CDR3 consists of 13 residues. Germline V gene sequence: CDR1 LGHNA, CDR2 YSLEER. V lost 0 bases to trimming and J lost 7 bases, with 9 bases between them. CDR3 DNA: TGCGCCAGCAGCCAAGATGGCGAGGCGACCCAGTACTTC. It yields the protein CASSQDGEATQYF.

This clone has only a few counts. This rearrangement joins TRBV24-1 to TRBJ2-1; 8 bases match TRBD2. The ends lost 9 bases at V and 8 bases at J; junction bases unmatched: 17. Germline V gene sequence: CDR1 KGHDR, CDR2 SFDVKD. This CDR3 has 16 amino acids. This CDR3 is CATSYYGKRGMDEQFF. The CDR3 DNA sequence: TGTGCCACCTCATACTATGGAAAGCGGGGGATGGATGAGCAGTTCTTC.

This clone was detected ten times or more. The J gene is TRBJ2-7, the V gene TRBV14; D gene ambiguous. The germline gives CDR1 SGHDN, CDR2 FVKESK. The V gene lost 4 bases and the J gene lost 4 bases, with 20 bases spanning the gap. This CDR3 is built from 16 residues. CDR3 bases: TGTGCCAGCAGCCCGAAGGTAGTTCTAATGGAGTACGAGCAGTACTTC. This sequence encodes CASSPKVVLMEYEQYF.

A word on this clone: The same CDR3 can be traced to other DNA sequences in this sample. J is TRBJ1-6 and V is TRBV12-3 or TRBV12-4; D is possibly TRBD1 (5 bases). V lost 1 base and J lost 10, with 8 bases in between. The CDR3 spans 13 residues. The CDR3 DNA is TGTGCCAGCAGTTTAGGGGGGGACTCACCCCTCCACTTT. This sequence encodes CASSLGGDSPLHF.